This paragraph reports one T cell receptor beta chain. In its sample, this clonotype was seen many times. Its antigen remains undetermined. Base-call qualities are not available, and no considerably larger clone is one nucleotide away. The CDR3 starts with the cysteine, ends with the phenylalanine, and has 14 residues. Only the CDR3 part of the read is kept: 42 bases, read in frame from the first base. CDR1 MNHEY and CDR2 SMNVEV were looked up in the germline V gene (reference sequence). Ends trimmed: V by 6 bases, J by 3 bases; bases unmatched to a gene: 4. This sample was included in a study of blood T cells in healthy people across ages (dated by TCRdb to 2013 to 2016). The study in broad terms: In model experiments, roughly one uniquely barcoded TCR beta cDNA molecule per two T cells was captured by template switching. Using the same blood draw, the study looked at two additional independent replicas of 1 million unique cDNA reads for two donors, one aged 18 to 30 and the other aged 80 or older. Age-related changes in TCR beta repertoire diversity were measured in the study by deep sequencing normalized with unique cDNA molecular identifiers. Four age groups were formed from the donors: young (average approximately 17 years), middle-aged (approximately 40), aged (roughly 59) and long-lived (less than 85). Overall study outcomes, separate from this receptor: The percentage of naive T cells measured by flow cytometry correlated strongly with observed TCR beta diversity. Since profiling was done on bulk unsorted PBMCs, naive and antigen-experienced compartments could not be conclusively compared. Because donor CMV infection status was unknown, age-related changes in expanded clonotypes were potentially confounded. Compared with the aged group, the long-lived group had more naive CD4+ T cells, fewer expanded clones and increased TCR diversity, a pattern suggesting age selection. Estimates of total diversity based on one million sequenced T cells were regarded as lower bounds and as underestimates. Observed TCR beta diversity per million T cells fell roughly linearly with age, and a significant reduction was already apparent by age around 40.

The 40 or so donors, aged roughly 6 to 90 years, were systemically healthy Caucasian individuals from Russia. Each donor gave ten milliliters of peripheral blood, collected into EDTA-treated Vacutainer tubes. Ficoll-Paque density-gradient centrifugation was used to isolate PBMCs, with at least 7 million obtained per sample. Trizol reagent was used to extract total RNA from the PBMCs, yielding at least 6 micrograms per sample. The percentages of naive CD45RAhigh/CD27high T cells were determined by flow cytometry on a PBMC aliquot from every donor. The library was obtained by 5' RACE. Sequenced on an Illumina HiSeq 2500. A second PCR of roughly 7 to 11 cycles was performed with a sample-barcoded 5' primer and a J-beta primer mix. A unique molecular identifier was introduced onto each TCR beta cDNA molecule by a template-switch 5' adaptor carrying 12 random nucleotides. At least 2.5 million CDR3-containing paired-end reads were obtained from each sample. All of the RNA was converted into first-strand cDNA using the Mint cDNA synthesis kit, with a TRBC-specific oligonucleotide serving as the primer. Following uracil-DNA glycosylase treatment, all cDNA underwent a first 18-cycle PCR with the universal primers M1SS and BC2_uni_R. Concerning the study's data processing: Normalization of each sample was performed by random selection of 1 million high-quality reads, each carrying a distinct molecular identifier. Reads sharing molecular identifiers were discarded rather than binned into consensus sequences. MiTCR, run with a Q25 quality threshold and the strictest error-elimination algorithm, handled CDR3 identification, clonotype clustering and error correction. Lower-bound total TCR beta diversity was estimated with a nonparametric unseen species model using Euler transformation. In TCRdb, the public reads were trimmed at Q25 with fastp and aligned with MiXCR, with productive beta chains retained. Under each unique CDR3 protein, matching rows form one entry showing the most common genes and DNA. The V and J calls shown here were made by TCRdb, not taken from the authors' results. Present in this sample are over 700,000 distinct CDR3 sequences, 20% to 25% of which were seen just once. 9% to 9.5% of the sample lies in the top ten.

In addition, the sample was reused for a study of T cells of mothers and their children. The second study reports: The donors were nine systemically healthy Caucasian individuals, made up of three mothers and their six children. cDNA synthesis used all of the extracted RNA, with around 1.5 ug of RNA in each 15 ul reaction. In the second PCR, sample barcodes and 2-4 random nucleotides were introduced via the M1S primer. Over 8 million TCR beta CDR3 reads came from each mother, compared with about 3.2 million reads from each child. TCR recombination output is similarly shaped by thymic selection in related and unrelated pairs, with a minor effect exerted by inherited differences. Normalized repertoire overlap was always slightly but never significantly higher in related than unrelated mother-child pairs. No persistent microchimeric T cell clones were found, with a detection sensitivity of approximately 110 clones per million clonotypes. The study used deep NGS to compare TCR beta repertoires of mothers and children, seeking features distinguishing related mother-child pairs from unrelated individuals. Mothers averaged roughly 40 +/- 4 years of age and children averaged around 10 +/- 4 years. After adapters were ligated using NEBNext reagents, the libraries underwent 100+100 nt paired-end sequencing on an Illumina HiSeq 2000. To prevent cross-contamination, the mother and child libraries were prepared a month apart and were sequenced in separate runs. For each donor, somewhere between about 500,000 and 2,000,000 distinct TCR beta clonotypes were identified. Naive TCR beta clonotypes were estimated from low-frequency clonotypes matched to each donor's FACS-determined naive share, without sorting.

The chain is assembled from TRBV27 and TRBJ2-5; TRBD2 aligns with 10 central bases. What was sequenced was blood. This sequence was found in a boy aged 5-17 years in good health. Here is the DNA: TGTGCCAGCAGCCGTCTAGCGGGGGAAGAGACCCAGTACTTC. Its protein reads: CASSRLAGEETQYF.